This TCR beta chain was identified in a study of spatial heterogeneity in lung cancer. By its share, this clonotype is medium-sized. The antigen is unknown. TCRdb re-analysed the 5' RACE reads in MiXCR, keeping a single row per CDR3 protein. The table includes some 1,500 distinct CDR3 sequences, more than 10% detected once. Notes on the study in general: Counts for ubiquitous and regional expanded TCRs went along with ubiquitous and regional nonsynonymous mutations, respectively. Within tumors, counts of expanded alpha and beta TCRs tracked tumor mutation counts.

Time point indicated: sample taken at primary tumor resection. TCRs were sequenced from unsorted whole RNA of tumor, nontumor lung or PBMC. The CDR3 contains 15 residues. The germline V gene has CDR1 KGHSH and CDR2 LQKENI. V was trimmed by 3 bases and J by 7 bases, leaving 19 bases between them. This receptor was obtained from a male donor with early-stage non-small cell lung cancer. The chain joins TRBV18 to TRBJ2-7, with D perhaps TRBD1 (6 bases). The sample consisted of lung tumor tissue, taken at surgery. The CDR3 loop is CASSPLDRPTREQYF. In nucleotides, the CDR3 is TGTGCCAGCTCACCCCTAGACAGGCCTACGCGGGAGCAGTACTTC.